This T cell receptor beta chain was observed in a study of cytomegalovirus exposure and HLA in healthy donors (dated by TCRdb to about 2017). Concerning the study at large: According to an earlier analysis of a few hundred of the donors, about 170 million T cells yielded 117 million unique TCR beta sequences and less than 300 Gb of sequence data. Every discovery cohort repertoire had been produced on one sequencing platform. Of the 398 genotyped donors, 80% to 90% were placed in the genetic ancestry cluster associated with self-reported Caucasian donors. The T cell repertoires of some 700 subjects were profiled by immunosequencing and related to cytomegalovirus serostatus. The study aimed to test whether cataloging public T cell receptors could reveal signatures of past pathogen exposure. Rather than drawing on any new phenotypic data, the later analysis identified candidate immune exposures from TCR beta sequences and the way those sequences occurred across donors. Donor age, sex, ethnicity and CMV serostatus were compiled alongside the repertoire data. The number of typed donors differed by locus: roughly 620-630 for A, B, C, DRB1 and DQB1; approximately 530 for DQA1; 606 for DPA1; and roughly 450 for DPB1. Along with the roughly 610-subject first cohort, a separate validation cohort of 120 different subjects was used. Several DR-DQ haplotypes were treated as single units for association and clustering because of strong linkage in the cohort. Genome-wide SNP genotypes for about 60% of the roughly 670 donors were used in a later genetic analysis, which treated that subset as a discovery cohort. An early release covering over 500 HLA-typed donors comprised about 310 gigabases of sequencing data and approximately 80 million unique TCR sequences. On average, around 200,000 unique TCR beta nucleotide sequences were sequenced per donor among 398 genotyped donors of the cohort, with around 19% of those sequences being non-productive. HLA typing covered class I and class II loci at four-digit resolution. To predict cytomegalovirus infection status, the study combined high-throughput TCR immunosequencing, statistical association of individual TCRs with disease status, and machine learning. To decide whether each TCR beta V gene segment behaved as functional or pseudogenic, an earlier analysis of approximately 620 of the donors relied on high-throughput TCR beta sequencing. To study patterns of TCR occurrence, a later analysis re-analyzed previously published TCR beta repertoires from 550 to 800 donors and added high-resolution HLA genotyping. Beyond this particular receptor, the publication reports: Broadly in line with IMGT annotations, most TCR beta V segments showed up in productive rearrangements about 87% or about 30% of the time in an earlier analysis of several hundred of the donors. An association between a missense DCLRE1C variant and V-gene and J-gene trimming of TCR beta chains was found in a later genetic analysis and replicated in an independent cohort. According to a later analysis, parvovirus B19, influenza, CMV and Epstein-Barr virus appeared linked to several top co-occurrence clusters. In a later analysis, most CMV-associated TCR beta chains were found to appear HLA-restricted, with HLA associations seemingly driven largely by CMV exposure. Because counts were too low, about 17 rarely observed V segments, including chromosome 9 orphons, were excluded from the earlier analysis of 587 of the donors. While some public TCRs were present in many individuals, most TCR sequences turned up only very rarely across donors. Because some donors lacked HLA typing at each locus, the association tests relied only on the typed subset. The study gave a list of around 170 TCR beta chains associated with cytomegalovirus. According to a later genetic analysis, donors in an Asian-associated ancestry cluster had fewer N-insertions in productive TCRs than the approximately 610-donor mean. A few of the identified cytomegalovirus-associated TCR beta chains were confirmed in vitro to be specific for cytomegalovirus antigens. A group of highly shared sequence variants was considered likely to be a technical artifact of the sequencing pipeline. The presence/absence analyses assumed that sequencing depth was roughly uniform across donors, and that assumption may not be true. When HLA alleles, especially DR and DQ, strongly co-occurred, attributing TCR associations to individual alleles was difficult. In a later analysis, some 17,000 TCR beta sequences were associated with specific HLA alleles at a false discovery rate of 0.05. According to a later analysis, TCR association rates differed among HLA loci, with DRB1 alleles showing the most associated TCRs and HLA-C alleles showing the fewest. Correlated functional status among segregating V segments might be attributable to linkage disequilibrium, but an unknown experimental factor could not be ruled out. A further reported finding was that TCR beta sequences accurately predicted the HLA-A and HLA-B alleles for most subjects in the first cohort. CMV serostatus was the only immune exposure information available for the cohort. It was suggested by the authors that the approach could potentially be generalized to other disease states and immunological phenotypes. Some IMGT-functional V segments, including TRBV6-2 and TRBV6-3, could not be distinguished by the 87-base-pair reads and were therefore excluded. In a later analysis, HLA-associated TCR beta chains showed more clonal expansion and lower generation probabilities than non-associated chains that were equally common. In both the original and validation cohorts, the classifier was reported to diagnose cytomegalovirus status with high specificity and sensitivity. The cohort was sequenced for TCR beta chains only, and without alpha or paired-chain data the features that could be detected were limited.

Library method: the immunoSEQ multiplex PCR assay. A mixture of 60 forward primers for TCR Vbeta segments and 13 reverse primers for TCR Jbeta segments was used in the multiplex PCR. The CDR3 region of rearranged TCR beta genes was amplified from genomic DNA by a multiplex PCR assay. The Illumina HiSeq System was used to sequence the amplified TCR beta libraries as 87-base-pair reads. Processing in the source paper ran as follows. A later analysis counted about 82 million unique TCR beta chains across the 666 repertoires, and 9.5 million to 11 million of these chains were shared by at least two donors. A nearest-neighbor algorithm error-corrected the raw reads and collapsed the reads into unique sequences, merging closely related sequences to remove PCR and sequencing errors. V, D and J gene segments were assigned by aligning CDR3 sequences to IMGT reference sequences. Each retained sequence needed at least a six-nucleotide match to both a V gene segment and a J gene segment. A rearrangement was called productive if the CDR3 had no stop codons and remained in frame with V and J, and every other rearrangement was called non-productive. Following IMGT convention, CDR3 was defined as the stretch from the second conserved V-encoded cysteine up to the conserved J-encoded phenylalanine. Sequences without an unambiguous match to a single V gene segment were excluded from the earlier analysis of about 640 of the donors. In an earlier analysis of almost 600 of the donors, a V segment was called functional when productive rearrangements were above 56.7%, and segregating when the standard deviation between donors exceeded 5%. To diagnose cytomegalovirus status from the catalog of TCR beta chain sequences, a statistical classification framework was built. In a later analysis, TCR nucleotide sequences were compared against IMGT/GENE-DB human TR gene sequences so that V and J genes could be assigned. A later analysis assigned CDR3 sequences and most-parsimonious VDJ recombination scenarios with the TCRdist pipeline. In a later analysis, each TCR beta chain was defined by its CDR3 amino acid sequence together with its V-gene family, and reads lacking a unique V-gene family were excluded. In a later analysis, some 600 highly shared, low-generation-probability nucleotide sequences were removed to address suspected cross-contamination and a sequencing artifact. For each public chain, a later analysis derived a clonal expansion index from normalized ranks of inferred template counts within each repertoire. In a later analysis, generation probabilities were computed using a VDJ recombination model fitted to out-of-frame rearrangements, and the results were checked against IGoR. A later analysis scored TCR-TCR, TCR-HLA and TCR-CMV co-occurrence with hypergeometric tests, applying a repertoire-size bias correction to TCR pairs. False discovery rates were estimated in a later analysis by permuting HLA or CMV assignments 20 times. A later analysis grouped co-occurring TCRs with DBSCAN, adding TCRdist sequence similarity when clustering within HLA-allele-positive subsets. Repertoires with fewer than 30,000 or more than 120,000 public chains were left out of co-occurrence clustering, as were a handful of repertoires with anomalous nucleotide sharing. What TCRdb holds here is the immuneACCESS table cut down to in-frame rearrangements. Part of the clones is not present; checked against another copy, under half of the missing clones reflect an unresolved V gene, and the others are unexplained. V and J calls and clone size are copied from that table; D and trimming were computed from the DNA. The table for this sample lists 150,000 to 200,000 clones; roughly three quarters of them were counted only once. The ten largest clones capture 6% to 7.5% of the sample.

Concerning this clone: Its recognized antigen is unknown. Base qualities are not provided; no much larger clone lies one nucleotide away.

A distance of 10 bases separates the germline ends of V and J, which lose 0 bases and 3 bases respectively. Including the terminal cysteine and phenylalanine, the CDR3 comprises 14 residues. Only the CDR3 portion is preserved as DNA: 42 bases, with reading frame beginning at the first base. CDR1 and CDR2 (SGHNT, YYREEE) derive from the germline V gene (reference sequence). The cohort comprised around 700 healthy bone marrow donors. At the time of sampling, all cohort members were nominally healthy, though unrecorded immune exposures were likely present. The donor tested CMV seropositive, placing the donor among the 289 seropositive members of the cohort. A peripheral blood sample was provided by each donor, and peripheral blood mononuclear cells were used for TCR beta sequencing. The Qiagen DNeasy Blood Extraction Kit was used to extract genomic DNA from the blood cell samples.

Material: PBMCs. The rearranged segments are TRBV5-4 and TRBJ2-7, and possibly TRBD2, on 6 matching bases. This receptor was taken from a man aged 35 to 55 in good health and CMV-seropositive. The DNA sequence is TGTGCCAGCAGCTTGGCCTACGGGGGCTACGAGCAGTACTTC. Its protein product is CASSLAYGGYEQYF. When the CDR3 is completed using the reference TRBV5-4 and TRBJ2-7 genes on either side, the full variable domain is ETGVTQSPTHLIKTRGQQVTLRCSSQSGHNTVSWYQQALGQGPQFIFQYYREEENGRGNFPPRFSGLQFPNYSSELNVNALELDDSALYLCASSLAYGGYEQYFGPGTRLTVT.